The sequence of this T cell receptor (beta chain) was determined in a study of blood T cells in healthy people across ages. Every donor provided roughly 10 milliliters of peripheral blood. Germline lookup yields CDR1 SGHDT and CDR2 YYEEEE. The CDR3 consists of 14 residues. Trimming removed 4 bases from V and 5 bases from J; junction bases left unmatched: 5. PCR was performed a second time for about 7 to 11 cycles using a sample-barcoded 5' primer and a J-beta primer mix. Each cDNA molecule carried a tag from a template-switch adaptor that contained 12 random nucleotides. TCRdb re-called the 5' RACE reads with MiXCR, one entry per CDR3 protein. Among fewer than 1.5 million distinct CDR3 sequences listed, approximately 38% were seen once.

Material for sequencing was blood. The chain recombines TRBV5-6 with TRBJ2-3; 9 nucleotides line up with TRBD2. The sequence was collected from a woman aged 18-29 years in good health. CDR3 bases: TGTGCCAGCAGCAAGGGACTAGCTGGAGATACGCAGTATTTT. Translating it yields CASSKGLAGDTQYF. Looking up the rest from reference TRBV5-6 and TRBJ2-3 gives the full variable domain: DAGVTQSPTHLIKTRGQQVTLRCSPKSGHDTVSWYQQALGQGPQFIFQYYEEEERQRGNFPDRFSGHQFPNYSSELNVNALLLGDSALYLCASSKGLAGDTQYFGPGTRLTVL.